Presented here are 2 T cell receptor beta chains from one specimen sequenced in a study of CD8 T cells in Susac syndrome. Random hexamers were used to reverse transcribe an amount of about 0.45 to 1 ug RNA. Each CDR3 protein is one row after TCRdb ran MiXCR on the immunoSEQ multiplex PCR reads. The profile shows some 300,000 distinct CDR3 sequences, roughly 90% of them singletons. Sample: CD8+ T cells from PBMCs. Every receptor here comes from a human donor with multiple sclerosis.

This rearrangement joins TRBV2 to TRBJ1-2, with D tentatively TRBD1 (6 bases). CDR1 and CDR2 from the germline V gene are SNHLY and FYNNEI. V was clipped by 2 bases and J by 4 bases, with 23 bases between them. The CDR3 has 18 residues. CDR3 DNA: TGTGCCAGCAGTGAATCGGTCGTCCGGACAGCCCGTGGCTATGGCTACACCTTC. It translates to CASSESVVRTARGYGYTF.

V usage is TRBV7-9 and J usage is TRBJ1-5; a weak D match, TRBD1 (5 bases). Germline-derived CDR1 and CDR2 are SEHNR and FQNEAQ (reference sequence). The V end was cut by 1 base, the J end by 1 base, with 11 bases between. This CDR3 has 16 residues. As DNA, the CDR3 is TGTGCCAGCAGCTTAGGCTCGACAGTAAGCAATCAGCCCCAGCATTTT. Translating gives CASSLGSTVSNQPQHF.